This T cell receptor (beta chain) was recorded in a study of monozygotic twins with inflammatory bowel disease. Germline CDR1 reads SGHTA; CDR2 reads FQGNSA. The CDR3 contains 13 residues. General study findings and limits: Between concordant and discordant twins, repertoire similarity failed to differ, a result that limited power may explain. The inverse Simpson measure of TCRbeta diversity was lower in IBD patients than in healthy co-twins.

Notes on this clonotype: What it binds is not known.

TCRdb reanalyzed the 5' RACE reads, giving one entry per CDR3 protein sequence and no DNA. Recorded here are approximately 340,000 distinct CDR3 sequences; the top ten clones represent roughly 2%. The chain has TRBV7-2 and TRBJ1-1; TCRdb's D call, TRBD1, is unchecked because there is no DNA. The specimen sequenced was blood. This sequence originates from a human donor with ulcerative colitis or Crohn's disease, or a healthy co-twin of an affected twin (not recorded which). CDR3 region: CASGTGRGDGAFF. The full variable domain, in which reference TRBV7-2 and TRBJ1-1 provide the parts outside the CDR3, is GAGVSQSPSNKVTEKGKDVELRCDPISGHTALYWYRQSLGQGLEFLIYFQGNSAPDKSGLPSDRFSAERTGGSVSTLTIQRTQQEDSAVYLCASGTGRGDGAFFGQGTRLTVV.